Following are 22 T cell receptor beta chains from one sample sequenced in a study of shared clonotypes between healthy human individuals. Profiling relied on immunoSEQ multiplex PCR, and the TCRdb table lists in-frame clones only, not all of them. The sample shows under 1 million clones, just over 95% of them seen only once. Positively selected for CCR7, the CD45RO-negative cells used as naive CD8 cells excluded terminally differentiated effector memory CD45RA+ cells. The sample was naive CD8+ T cells sorted from blood. The receptors were gathered from a man younger than 45 in good health.

Only one count was recorded for this clone. The chain carries TRBV6-1 and TRBJ1-1; the D gene is possibly TRBD1 (6 bases). V shed 2 bases and J shed 8 bases, with 18 bases lying between them. The CDR3 loop spans 15 amino acids. The germline CDR1 and CDR2 sequences are MNHNS and SASEGT. The CDR3 spells CASSEQRQGFSEAFF. The DNA for the CDR3 is TGTGCCAGCAGTGAACAACGGCAGGGGTTTAGCGAAGCTTTCTTT.

The J gene is TRBJ2-7, the V gene TRBV5-1; 13 bases line up with TRBD2. The CDR3 has 19 residues. V shed 2 bases and J 2 bases; nucleotides not matched to a gene: 13. Germline CDR1 is SGHRS and CDR2 is YFSETQ. CDR3 nucleotides: TGCGCCAGCAGCTTCACGGTCGGGGCTACTAGCGGGAGGGCCTACGAGCAGTACTTC. It is translated as CASSFTVGATSGRAYEQYF.

This clone was seen just once. V usage is TRBV7-9 and J usage is TRBJ2-3; a weak D match, TRBD1 (5 bases). Germline CDR1 SEHNR, CDR2 FQNEAQ (reference sequence). The CDR3 loop spans 17 amino acids. V lost 4 bases and J 4 bases, leaving 21 bases between the germline ends. CDR3 region: CASSSLSFRVGADTQYF. The DNA for the CDR3 is TGTGCCAGCAGCTCCCTATCGTTCAGGGTCGGAGCAGATACGCAGTATTTT.

Here the CDR3 reads CASSLDRGDEQFF. The CDR3 DNA is TGTGCCAGCAGTTTAGATAGGGGTGACGAGCAGTTCTTC. The chain carries TRBV27 and TRBJ2-1, with D possibly TRBD1 on 5 matching bases. The V end lost 2 bases, the J end lost 10 bases, and 12 bases lay between the germline ends. The CDR3 is made up of 13 amino acids. Germline V gene sequence: CDR1 MNHEY, CDR2 SMNVEV (reference sequence).

The chain uses TRBV15 and TRBJ2-7; a possible D gene is TRBD1 (5 bases). The germline V and J ends were trimmed by 0 bases and 0 bases, with 12 bases remaining between them. CDR3 length equals 16 residues. Per the germline V gene, CDR1 is LNHNV and CDR2 is YYDKDF (reference sequence). The CDR3 sequence: CATSRDGAFSSYEQYF. The CDR3 coding sequence is TGTGCCACCAGCAGAGATGGGGCCTTCAGCTCCTACGAGCAGTACTTC.

The J gene is TRBJ2-5, the V gene TRBV15; a weak D match, TRBD2 (5 bases). The CDR3 runs 15 residues. V lost 0 bases and J 3 bases, leaving 11 bases between the germline ends. Looked up from germline, CDR1 is LNHNV and CDR2 is YYDKDF (reference sequence). CDR3 region: CATSRDRSGKETQYF. For the CDR3, the DNA is TGTGCCACCAGCAGAGATCGGAGCGGAAAAGAGACCCAGTACTTC. The full variable domain, with the rest looked up from reference TRBV15 and TRBJ2-5, is DAMVIQNPRYQVTQFGKPVTLSCSQTLNHNVMYWYQQKSSQAPKLLFHYYDKDFNNEADTPDNFQSRRPNTSFCFLDIRSPGLGDTAMYLCATSRDRSGKETQYFGPGTRLLVL.

The chain combines TRBV9 with TRBJ2-3; TRBD2 aligns across 13 bases. The V segment lost 2 bases and the J segment 1 base; nucleotides outside the gene matches: 7. The CDR3 covers 18 residues. Germline V gene sequence: CDR1 SGDLS, CDR2 YYNGEE. Here the CDR3 reads CASSVRTSGSKGTDTQYF. The CDR3 bases are TGTGCCAGCAGCGTCAGGACTAGCGGGAGTAAAGGCACAGATACGCAGTATTTT.

The chain links TRBV6-1 to TRBJ2-1; no reliable D call. Germline V gene lookup returns CDR1 MNHNS and CDR2 SASEGT. The CDR3 runs 14 residues. V lost 1 base, J lost 4 bases, and 8 bases lay in between. The CDR3 spells CASSEEVSYNEQFF. The DNA for the CDR3 is TGTGCCAGCAGTGAAGAGGTCTCGTACAATGAGCAGTTCTTC.

The V and J genes are TRBV2 and TRBJ2-7, with D tentatively TRBD2 (5 bases). Per the germline V gene, CDR1 is SNHLY and CDR2 is FYNNEI. The V and J ends lost 3 bases and 2 bases respectively, with 17 bases between them. CDR3 length: 16 amino acids. The chain's CDR3 is CASSDPRGQTTYEQYF. The CDR3 DNA reads as TGTGCCAGCAGTGACCCAAGAGGGCAGACTACCTACGAGCAGTACTTC.

This sequence joins TRBV10-2 and TRBJ2-3; D is possibly TRBD2 (6 bases). Per the germline V gene, CDR1 is WSHSY and CDR2 is SAAADI. V was trimmed by 6 bases and J by 0 bases, leaving 16 bases between them. This CDR3 region has 16 residues. This CDR3 reads CASRGSAGTSTDTQYF. CDR3 sequence (DNA): TGCGCCAGCAGGGGGTCCGCGGGGACTAGCACAGATACGCAGTATTTT.

The V and J genes are TRBV10-2 and TRBJ2-2, with 7 bases aligning to TRBD1. Germline-derived CDR1 and CDR2 are WSHSY and SAAADI. The ends lost 9 bases at V and 9 bases at J; junction bases unmatched: 4. CDR3 length equals 11 residues. CDR3 amino acids: CARQQGRELFF. In nucleotides, the CDR3 is TGCGCCAGACAACAGGGGAGGGAGCTGTTTTTT.

This sequence joins TRBV15 and TRBJ2-3, with 8 bases aligning to TRBD2. The germline V gene encodes CDR1 LNHNV and CDR2 YYDKDF (reference sequence). This CDR3 spans 17 amino acids. V dropped 0 bases and J dropped 2; count of bases not matched to a gene: 7. CDR3 sequence (DNA): TGTGCCACCAGCAGAGATCCTCAGCGGGAGACCACAGATACGCAGTATTTT. Its protein is CATSRDPQRETTDTQYF.

This clone has only one observation. The chain is built from TRBV28 and TRBJ2-4; D uncertain. The CDR3 sequence is 18 residues long. Germline V CDR1 and CDR2: MDHEN, SYDVKM. V gave up 7 bases and J gave up 0 bases, with 22 bases separating them. The CDR3 spells CASTPLSFDPEAKNIQYF. Written as DNA, the CDR3 is TGTGCCAGCACTCCTTTAAGCTTCGACCCAGAAGCCAAAAACATTCAGTACTTC.

The chain employs TRBV19 and TRBJ2-7; D uncertain. V gave up 3 bases and J gave up 0 bases, with 6 bases separating them. This CDR3 region has 13 residues. Germline V gene lookup returns CDR1 LNHDA and CDR2 SQIVND (reference sequence). CDR3 sequence reads: CASSMSSSYEQYF. CDR3 bases: TGTGCCAGTAGTATGTCTTCCTCCTACGAGCAGTACTTC.

The chain joins TRBV27 to TRBJ1-1, with D perhaps matching TRBD1 (5 bases). Trimming stripped 5 bases from V and 3 bases from J, with 22 bases between. The CDR3 is made up of 17 amino acids. Germline values: CDR1 MNHEY, CDR2 SMNVEV (reference sequence). The CDR3 DNA reads TGTGCCAGCAGTCCCATACTTCAGGGATCGGGGGACACTGAAGCTTTCTTT. The encoded protein is CASSPILQGSGDTEAFF.

The genes are TRBV6-5 and TRBJ2-5; D is perhaps TRBD1 (6 bases). Between the trimmed V and J ends, which lost 4 bases and 2 bases, there was a span of 11 bases. Per germline, CDR1 MNHEY and CDR2 SVGAGI. CDR3 length: 14 residues. The CDR3 nucleotides are TGTGCCAGCAGTTTTATCCAGGGGCAAGAGACCCAGTACTTC. Encoded protein: CASSFIQGQETQYF.

The V call is TRBV5-4, the J call TRBJ2-3, with 9 bases that match TRBD1. Germline values: CDR1 SGHNT, CDR2 YYREEE (reference sequence). V lost 7 bases, J lost 2 bases, and 11 bases stayed unmatched. This CDR3 has 16 amino acids. CDR3 loop: CASLLQGAEDTDTQYF. Written as DNA, the CDR3 is TGTGCCAGCCTCTTACAGGGGGCGGAGGACACAGATACGCAGTATTTT.

This clone occurred a few times. The chain uses TRBV4-2 and TRBJ1-2; D gene uncertain. V lost 0 bases, J lost 5 bases, and 16 bases lay in between. This CDR3 is built from 16 residues. Germline loops: CDR1 LGHNA, CDR2 YNFKEQ. CDR3 in amino acids: CASSQETGLEVYGYTF. The CDR3 nucleotides read TGTGCCAGCAGCCAAGAGACCGGCCTGGAGGTGTATGGCTACACCTTC.

The V gene is TRBV10-3, the J gene TRBJ2-7, with D perhaps matching TRBD1 or TRBD2 (7 bases each). The CDR3 loop spans 16 amino acids. The V end lost 6 bases, the J end lost 5 bases, and 23 bases lay between the germline ends. Looked up from germline, CDR1 is ENHRY and CDR2 is SYGVKD. CDR3 region: CAISPLTGRASDEQYF. The CDR3 bases are TGTGCCATCAGCCCGTTGACAGGGAGGGCTTCCGACGAGCAGTACTTC.

A single count supports this clone. This chain connects TRBV5-1 to TRBJ2-7; the D call may be TRBD1 or TRBD2 (5 bases each). The CDR3 is made up of 15 amino acids. CDR1 and CDR2 from the germline V gene are SGHRS and YFSETQ. The germline V and J ends were trimmed by 0 bases and 3 bases, with 13 bases remaining between them. The CDR3 sequence: CASSLAQGRNYEQYF. For the CDR3, the DNA is TGCGCCAGCAGCTTGGCCCAGGGACGGAACTACGAGCAGTACTTC.

This sequence joins TRBV7-9 and TRBJ2-1; D gene uncertain. Trimming took off 2 bases at V and 3 bases at J, with 8 bases between the two ends. CDR1 and CDR2 from the germline V gene are SEHNR and FQNEAQ (reference sequence). The CDR3 is 14 residues long. The CDR3 DNA follows: TGTGCCAGCAGCTTAACTGACATCTACAATGAGCAGTTCTTC. Encoded protein: CASSLTDIYNEQFF.

The V and J genes are TRBV29-1 and TRBJ2-7; 11 bases line up with TRBD2. The germline gives CDR1 SQVTM, CDR2 ANQGSEA. Losses at the gene ends were 7 bases for V and 4 bases for J; bases not matched to a gene: 6. CDR3 length equals 13 residues. The CDR3, as DNA: TGCAGCGGAATGACTAGCGGGACTTACGAGCAGTACTTC. Its protein is CSGMTSGTYEQYF.